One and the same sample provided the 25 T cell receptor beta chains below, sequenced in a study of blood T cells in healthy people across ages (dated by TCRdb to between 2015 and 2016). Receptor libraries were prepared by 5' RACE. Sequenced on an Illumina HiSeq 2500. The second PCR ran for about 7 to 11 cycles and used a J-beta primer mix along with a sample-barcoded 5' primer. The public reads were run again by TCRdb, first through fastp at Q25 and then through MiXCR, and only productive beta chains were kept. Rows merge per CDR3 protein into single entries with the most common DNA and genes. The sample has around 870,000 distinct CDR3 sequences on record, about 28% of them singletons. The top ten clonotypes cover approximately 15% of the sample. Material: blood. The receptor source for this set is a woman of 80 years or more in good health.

In DNA, the CDR3 is TGCGCCAGCAGCCTGGTCGGGCGGCCTAGCACAGATACGCAGTATTTT. Protein: CASSLVGRPSTDTQYF. The rearrangement joins TRBV5-1 to TRBJ2-3; D not certain. The CDR3 length is 16 residues. V was pared by 4 bases and J by 0 bases, with 15 bases between. CDR1 is SGHRS, CDR2 YFSETQ, per germline.

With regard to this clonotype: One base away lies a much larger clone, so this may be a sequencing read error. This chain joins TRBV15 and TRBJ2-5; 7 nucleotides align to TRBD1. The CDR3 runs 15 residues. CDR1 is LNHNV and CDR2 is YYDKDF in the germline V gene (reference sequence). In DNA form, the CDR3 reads TGTGCCGCCAGCAGAGAGGGGACAGTTTCGTGGGAGCAGTACTTC. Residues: CAASREGTVSWEQYF.

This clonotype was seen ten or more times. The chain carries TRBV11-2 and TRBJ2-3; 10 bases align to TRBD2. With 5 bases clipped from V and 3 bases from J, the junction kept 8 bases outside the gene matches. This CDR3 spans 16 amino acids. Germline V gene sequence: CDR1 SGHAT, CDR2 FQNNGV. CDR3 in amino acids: CASSQGGLALTDTQYF. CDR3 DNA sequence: TGTGCCAGCAGCCAAGGGGGACTAGCGTTAACAGATACGCAGTATTTT.

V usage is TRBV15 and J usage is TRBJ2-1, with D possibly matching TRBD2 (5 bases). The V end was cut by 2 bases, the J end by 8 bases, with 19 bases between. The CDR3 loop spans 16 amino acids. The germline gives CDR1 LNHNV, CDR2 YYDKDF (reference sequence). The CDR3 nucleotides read TGTGCCACCAGCAGATCGCGACTATTTAATCGGGATGAGCAGTTCTTC. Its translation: CATSRSRLFNRDEQFF.

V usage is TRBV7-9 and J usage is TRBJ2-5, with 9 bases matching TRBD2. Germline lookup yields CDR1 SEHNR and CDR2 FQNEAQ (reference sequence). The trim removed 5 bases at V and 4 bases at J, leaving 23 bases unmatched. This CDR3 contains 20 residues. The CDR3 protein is CASSNPDPQTSGHLRETQYF. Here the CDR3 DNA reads TGTGCCAGCAGCAACCCAGACCCGCAGACTAGCGGACATTTGCGAGAGACCCAGTACTTC.

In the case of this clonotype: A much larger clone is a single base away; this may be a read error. The CDR3 nucleotides read TGTGCCAGCAGACCCAGGGGGGCATACCAAGAGACCCAGTTCTTC. Protein: CASRPRGAYQETQFF. The chain is built from TRBV6-5 and TRBJ2-5, with a tentative D call TRBD1 (7 bases). Gene TRBJ2-1 matches the end of the DNA better, so the J call may be wrong. The CDR3 runs 15 residues. Germline CDR1 MNHEY, CDR2 SVGAGI.

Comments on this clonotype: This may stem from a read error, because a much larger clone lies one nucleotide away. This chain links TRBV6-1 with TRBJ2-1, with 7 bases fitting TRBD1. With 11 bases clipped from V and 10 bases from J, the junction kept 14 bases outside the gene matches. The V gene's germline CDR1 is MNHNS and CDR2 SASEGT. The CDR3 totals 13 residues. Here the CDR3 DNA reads TGTGCCCTTGCGGCAGGGGGATCCTACGAGCAGTTCTTC. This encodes CALAAGGSYEQFF.

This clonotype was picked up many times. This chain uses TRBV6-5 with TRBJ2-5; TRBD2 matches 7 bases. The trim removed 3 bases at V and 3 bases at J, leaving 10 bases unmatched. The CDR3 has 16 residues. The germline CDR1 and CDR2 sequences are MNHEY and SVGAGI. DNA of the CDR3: TGTGCCAGCAGTTATCCCAAGGGCGGGGGTGAAGAGACCCAGTACTTC. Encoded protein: CASSYPKGGGEETQYF.

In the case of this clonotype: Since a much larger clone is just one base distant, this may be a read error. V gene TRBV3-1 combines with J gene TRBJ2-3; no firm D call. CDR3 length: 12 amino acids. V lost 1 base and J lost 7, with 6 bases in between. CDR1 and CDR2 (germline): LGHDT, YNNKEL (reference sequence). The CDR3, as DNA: TGTGCCAGCAGCCAAGGCAGGAATACGCAGTATTTT. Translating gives CASSQGRNTQYF.

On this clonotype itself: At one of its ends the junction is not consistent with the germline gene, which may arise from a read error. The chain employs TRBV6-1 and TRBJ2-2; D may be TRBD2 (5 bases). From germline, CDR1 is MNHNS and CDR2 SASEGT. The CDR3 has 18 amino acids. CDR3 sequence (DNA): TGTGCCAGCAGTGAAGCGGAAGTAGTAGCGCGGCATCCCGGGGAGCGGTTTTTT. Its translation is CASSEAEVVARHPGERFF.

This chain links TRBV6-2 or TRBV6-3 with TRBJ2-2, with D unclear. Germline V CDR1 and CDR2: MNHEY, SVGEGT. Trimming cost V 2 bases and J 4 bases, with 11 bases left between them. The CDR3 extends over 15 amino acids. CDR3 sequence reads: CASSYTSKGTGELFF. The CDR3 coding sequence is TGTGCCAGCAGTTACACCAGTAAGGGCACCGGGGAGCTGTTTTTT.

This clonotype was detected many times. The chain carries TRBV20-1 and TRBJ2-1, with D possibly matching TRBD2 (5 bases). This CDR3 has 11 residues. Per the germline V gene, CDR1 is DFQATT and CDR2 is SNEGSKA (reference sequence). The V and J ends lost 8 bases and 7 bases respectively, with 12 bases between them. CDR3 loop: CSPRVLNEQFF. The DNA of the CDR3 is TGCAGTCCGAGGGTACTGAATGAGCAGTTCTTC.

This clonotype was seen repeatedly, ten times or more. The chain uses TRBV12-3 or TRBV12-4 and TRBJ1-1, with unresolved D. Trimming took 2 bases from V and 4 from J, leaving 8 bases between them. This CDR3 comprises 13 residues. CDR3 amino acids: CASSLMMGTEAFF. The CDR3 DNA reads TGTGCCAGCAGTTTAATGATGGGCACTGAAGCTTTCTTT.

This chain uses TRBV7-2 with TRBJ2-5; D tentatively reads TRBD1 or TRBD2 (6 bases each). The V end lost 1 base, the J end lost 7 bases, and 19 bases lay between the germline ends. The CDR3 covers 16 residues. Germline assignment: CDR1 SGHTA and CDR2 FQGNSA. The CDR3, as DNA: TGTGCCAGCAGCTTAGGTGGTGGGGGGCGTGTGGTGACCCAGTACTTC. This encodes CASSLGGGGRVVTQYF. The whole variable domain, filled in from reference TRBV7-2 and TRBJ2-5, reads GAGVSQSPSNKVTEKGKDVELRCDPISGHTALYWYRQSLGQGLEFLIYFQGNSAPDKSGLPSDRFSAERTGGSVSTLTIQRTQQEDSAVYLCASSLGGGGRVVTQYFGPGTRLLVL.

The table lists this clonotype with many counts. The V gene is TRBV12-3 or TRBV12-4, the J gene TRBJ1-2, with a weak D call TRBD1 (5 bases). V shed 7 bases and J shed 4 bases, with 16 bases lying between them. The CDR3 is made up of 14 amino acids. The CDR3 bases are TGTGCCAGCACCAAGACCGGGACGATCTATGGCTACACCTTC. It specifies CASTKTGTIYGYTF.

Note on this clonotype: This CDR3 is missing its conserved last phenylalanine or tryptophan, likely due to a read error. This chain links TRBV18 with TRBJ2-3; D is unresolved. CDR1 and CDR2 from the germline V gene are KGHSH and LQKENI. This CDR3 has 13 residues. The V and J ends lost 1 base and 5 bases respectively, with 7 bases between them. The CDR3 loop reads CASSPQGGDTQYL. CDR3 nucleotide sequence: TGTGCCAGCTCACCACAGGGTGGAGATACGCAGTATTTG.

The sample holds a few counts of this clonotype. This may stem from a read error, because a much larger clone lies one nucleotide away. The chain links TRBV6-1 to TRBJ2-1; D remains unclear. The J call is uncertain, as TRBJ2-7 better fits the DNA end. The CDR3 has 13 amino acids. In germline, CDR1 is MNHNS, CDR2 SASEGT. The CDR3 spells CASSATYYNEQYF. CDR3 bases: TGTGCCAGCAGTGCCACGTACTACAATGAGCAGTACTTC.

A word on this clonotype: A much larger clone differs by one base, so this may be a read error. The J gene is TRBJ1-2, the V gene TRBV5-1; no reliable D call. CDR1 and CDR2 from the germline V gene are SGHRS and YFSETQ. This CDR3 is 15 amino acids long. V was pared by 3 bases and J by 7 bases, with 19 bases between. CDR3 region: CASSCLPVSPGGYTF. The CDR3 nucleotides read TGCGCCAGCAGCTGTTTGCCGGTGTCCCCTGGTGGCTACACCTTC.

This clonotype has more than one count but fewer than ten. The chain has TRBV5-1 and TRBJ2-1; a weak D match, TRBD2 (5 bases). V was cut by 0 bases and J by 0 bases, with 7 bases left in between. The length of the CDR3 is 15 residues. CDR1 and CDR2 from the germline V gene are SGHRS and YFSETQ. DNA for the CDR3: TGCGCCAGCAGCTTGGGAGGGATCTCCTACAATGAGCAGTTCTTC. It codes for CASSLGGISYNEQFF.

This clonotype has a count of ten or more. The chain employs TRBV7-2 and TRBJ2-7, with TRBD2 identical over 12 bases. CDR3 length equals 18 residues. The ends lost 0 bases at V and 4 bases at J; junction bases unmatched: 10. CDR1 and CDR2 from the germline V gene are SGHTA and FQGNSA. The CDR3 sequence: CASSLAFLAGGRGYEQYF. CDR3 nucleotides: TGTGCCAGCAGCTTAGCGTTCCTAGCGGGGGGGCGGGGTTACGAGCAGTACTTC. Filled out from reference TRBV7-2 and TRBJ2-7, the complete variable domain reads GAGVSQSPSNKVTEKGKDVELRCDPISGHTALYWYRQSLGQGLEFLIYFQGNSAPDKSGLPSDRFSAERTGGSVSTLTIQRTQQEDSAVYLCASSLAFLAGGRGYEQYFGPGTRLTVT.

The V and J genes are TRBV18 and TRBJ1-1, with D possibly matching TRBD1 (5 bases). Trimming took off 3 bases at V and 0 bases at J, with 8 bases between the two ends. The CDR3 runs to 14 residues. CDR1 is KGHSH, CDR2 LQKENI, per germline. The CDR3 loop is CASSPGAMNTEAFF. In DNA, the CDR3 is TGTGCCAGCTCACCCGGGGCGATGAACACTGAAGCTTTCTTT.

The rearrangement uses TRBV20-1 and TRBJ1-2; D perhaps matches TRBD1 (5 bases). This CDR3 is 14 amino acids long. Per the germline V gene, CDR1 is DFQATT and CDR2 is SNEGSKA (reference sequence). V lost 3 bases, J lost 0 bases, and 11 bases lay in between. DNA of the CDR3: TGCAGTGCTAGCCGGGACTCGCCTAACTATGGCTACACCTTC. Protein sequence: CSASRDSPNYGYTF.

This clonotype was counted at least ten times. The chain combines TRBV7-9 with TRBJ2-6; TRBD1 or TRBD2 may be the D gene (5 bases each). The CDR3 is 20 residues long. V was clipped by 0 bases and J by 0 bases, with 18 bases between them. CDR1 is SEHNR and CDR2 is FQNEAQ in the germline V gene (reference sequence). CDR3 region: CASSLARKGWDLSGANVLTF. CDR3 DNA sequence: TGTGCCAGCAGCTTAGCTCGGAAGGGATGGGACCTCTCTGGGGCCAACGTCCTGACTTTC.

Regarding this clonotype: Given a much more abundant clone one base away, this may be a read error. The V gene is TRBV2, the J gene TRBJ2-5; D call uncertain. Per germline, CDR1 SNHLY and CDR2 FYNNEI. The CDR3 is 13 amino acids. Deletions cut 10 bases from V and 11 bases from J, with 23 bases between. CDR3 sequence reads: CAIQPGLNNEQYF. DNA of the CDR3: TGTGCCATACAACCCGGGCTGAACAATGAGCAGTACTTC.

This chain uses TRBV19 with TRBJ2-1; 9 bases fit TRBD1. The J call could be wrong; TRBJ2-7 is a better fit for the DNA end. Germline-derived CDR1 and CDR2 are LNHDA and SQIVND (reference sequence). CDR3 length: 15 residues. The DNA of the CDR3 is TGTGCCAGTGGTCTCGGGACAGGGTCCTACAATGAGCAGTACTTC. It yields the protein CASGLGTGSYNEQYF.